This T cell receptor beta chain originates from a study of T cells in localized non-small cell lung cancer. Of note for this clone: Its cognate antigen is unknown.

Assay: immunoSEQ multiplex PCR; the TCRdb copy retains only in-frame clones and omits some. The table has fewer than 25,000 clones, about 90% seen once. Findings of the study overall: A median of roughly 52 of the top 100 tumor clones appeared in adjacent lung, which was paired and uninvolved. Because sequencing included only one region (of the tumor), heterogeneity remains possible. Higher adjacent-lung clonality was associated with shorter survival. Uninvolved adjacent lung had more T cell clonality than any other tissue, topping tumor.

V was pared by 6 bases and J by 1 base, with 2 bases of the junction left unmatched. There are 13 residues in the CDR3. Per the germline V gene, CDR1 is MRHNA and CDR2 is SNTAGT. J is TRBJ1-2 and V is TRBV6-4; 7 nucleotides agree with TRBD1. This TCR was recovered from a woman between 35 and 75 years old with stage I lung adenocarcinoma. Sequencing was performed on peripheral blood, taken before any cancer treatment. The CDR3, as DNA: TGTGCCAGCAGAAGGGACAGTAACTATGGCTACACCTTC. Encoded protein: CASRRDSNYGYTF.